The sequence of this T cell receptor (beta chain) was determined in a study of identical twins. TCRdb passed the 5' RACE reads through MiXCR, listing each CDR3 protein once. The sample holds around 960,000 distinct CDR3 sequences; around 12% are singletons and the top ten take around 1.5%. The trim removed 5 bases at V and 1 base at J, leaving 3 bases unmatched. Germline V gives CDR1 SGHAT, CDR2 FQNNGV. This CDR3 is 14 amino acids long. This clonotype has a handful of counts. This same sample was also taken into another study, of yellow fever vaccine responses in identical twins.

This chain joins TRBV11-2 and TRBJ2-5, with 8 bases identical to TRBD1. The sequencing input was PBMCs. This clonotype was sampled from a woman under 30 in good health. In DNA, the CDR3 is TGTGCCAGCAGCCAGGACAGGGTCCAAGAGACCCAGTACTTC. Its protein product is CASSQDRVQETQYF.